What follows are 11 T cell receptor beta chains derived from one specimen sequenced in a study of T cells in Graves' hyperthyroidism and ophthalmopathy. What was amplified from RNA transcripts were TCR beta CDR3 regions. With the HTBI primer set, the TCR CDR3 went through a first round of RT-PCR. TCRdb re-called the multiplex PCR reads through MiXCR, storing one row per CDR3 protein. The data show under 350,000 distinct CDR3 sequences, about 14% seen once. Sequenced input: blood. The receptor set was obtained from a woman in her 30s with Graves' hyperthyroidism that later progressed to Graves' ophthalmopathy.

The chain carries TRBV20-1 and TRBJ2-1; TRBD2 matches at 13 bases. V shed 3 bases and J 15 bases; nucleotides not matched to a gene: 11. The germline V gene has CDR1 DFQATT and CDR2 SNEGSKA (reference sequence). This CDR3 is built from 14 residues. This CDR3 reads CSARGGLAGVILFF. In nucleotides, the CDR3 is TGCAGTGCTAGGGGTGGACTAGCGGGAGTTATCCTGTTCTTC.

Note on this clonotype: A read error may be the cause here, since a much bigger clone is one base away. V is TRBV12-3 or TRBV12-4 and J is TRBJ2-1, with 7 bases aligning to TRBD2. J lost 0 bases, V lost 10 bases, and 12 bases had no gene match. There are 16 residues in the CDR3. The CDR3 sequence is CANSTSGAGSYNEQFF. The CDR3 nucleotides read TGTGCCAACAGCACCAGCGGGGCCGGCTCCTACAATGAGCAGTTCTTC.

This clonotype was recorded many times. The chain uses TRBV6-1 and TRBJ1-1; D is possibly TRBD1 (5 bases). Trimming took 8 bases from V and 4 from J, leaving 14 bases between them. This CDR3 spans 13 amino acids. CDR1 is MNHNS and CDR2 is SASEGT in the germline V gene. The CDR3 sequence: CASGGLPGTEAFF. The DNA of the CDR3 is TGTGCCAGCGGGGGACTCCCGGGCACTGAAGCTTTCTTT.

This chain joins TRBV3-1 and TRBJ2-1, with a tentative D call TRBD2 (5 bases). Germline V gene lookup returns CDR1 LGHDT and CDR2 YNNKEL (reference sequence). V was trimmed by 0 bases and J by 9 bases, leaving 12 bases between them. The CDR3 spans 14 residues. The CDR3 sequence is CASSQELASREQFF. CDR3 nucleotides: TGTGCCAGCAGCCAAGAGTTGGCTAGCCGTGAGCAGTTCTTC.

The chain links TRBV11-2 to TRBJ2-2; D gene uncertain. V was pared by 1 base and J by 6 bases, with 6 bases between. The CDR3 runs to 13 residues. Per the germline V gene, CDR1 is SGHAT and CDR2 is FQNNGV. The CDR3 reads CASSLVVAGELFF. In DNA form, the CDR3 reads TGTGCCAGCAGCTTAGTGGTCGCCGGGGAGCTGTTTTTT.

The V and J genes are TRBV19 and TRBJ2-1; no firm D call. The V gene lost 10 bases and the J gene lost 5 bases, with 3 bases spanning the gap. Per the germline V gene, CDR1 is LNHDA and CDR2 is SQIVND (reference sequence). This CDR3 spans 9 amino acids. The CDR3 region has the DNA TGTGCCAATAACAATGAGCAGTTCTTC. It specifies CANNNEQFF.

This clonotype was observed many times. This chain joins TRBV27 and TRBJ2-2; D possibly matches TRBD1 or TRBD2 (5 bases each). There are 14 residues in the CDR3. Germline V CDR1 and CDR2: MNHEY, SMNVEV (reference sequence). V dropped 5 bases and J dropped 11 bases, with 18 bases sitting between them. The CDR3 coding sequence is TGTGCCAGCAGTCCACAGACCGGGACGGGAGAGCTGTTTTTT. Encoded protein: CASSPQTGTGELFF.

This clonotype was counted at least ten times. This chain uses TRBV4-1 with TRBJ1-1, with a weak D call TRBD1 (5 bases). Trimming took off 1 base at V and 1 base at J, with 10 bases between the two ends. This CDR3 is 15 amino acids long. Germline CDR1 is MGHRA and CDR2 is YSYEKL. The CDR3 is CASSQGQQKNTEAFF. The CDR3 DNA reads TGCGCCAGCAGCCAAGGACAGCAAAAGAACACTGAAGCTTTCTTT.

This clonotype came up a few times. The chain recombines TRBV9 with TRBJ2-7; tentatively, D is TRBD1 (7 bases). Germline V gene sequence: CDR1 SGDLS, CDR2 YYNGEE. The CDR3 spans 15 residues. Trimming took off 4 bases at V and 4 bases at J, with 18 bases between the two ends. CDR3 coding DNA: TGTGCCAGCAGCTTCCAGGGGGGCGGTGGTTACGAGCAGTACTTC. Protein: CASSFQGGGGYEQYF.

The table lists this clonotype with many counts. V usage is TRBV3-1 and J usage is TRBJ1-4; D not certain. Germline lookup yields CDR1 LGHDT and CDR2 YNNKEL (reference sequence). The CDR3 length is 14 residues. The V end lost 10 bases, the J end lost 2 bases, and 14 bases lay between the germline ends. DNA for the CDR3: TGTGCCACGGCCGTCGGTGGGACTAATGAAAAACTGTTTTTT. This translates into CATAVGGTNEKLFF.

This chain links TRBV19 with TRBJ1-5, with D unclear. Germline loops: CDR1 LNHDA, CDR2 SQIVND (reference sequence). V lost 3 bases and J 1 base, leaving 13 bases between the germline ends. The CDR3 runs 16 residues. The CDR3 region has the DNA TGTGCCAGTAGTATTTGGGCTGATAAAAGCAATCAGCCCCAGCATTTT. Translating it yields CASSIWADKSNQPQHF.